A single sample is the source of the 21 T cell receptor beta chains below, sequenced in a study of cytomegalovirus exposure and HLA in healthy donors. Using immunoSEQ multiplex PCR, the repertoire was profiled, and TCRdb retains in-frame clones only, with some absent. The data hold some 90,000 clones, with approximately 96% observed a single time. The sequencing input was PBMCs. The receptors were sampled from a man aged 18 to 29 in good health and CMV-seronegative.

The chain combines TRBV18 with TRBJ2-1, with no clear D. Trimming pared 0 bases from V and 1 base from J, leaving 10 bases between. Germline lookup yields CDR1 KGHSH and CDR2 LQKENI. The CDR3 consists of 16 residues. The CDR3 is CASSPPTAGSYNEQFF. CDR3 in DNA: TGTGCCAGCTCACCACCTACCGCAGGTTCCTACAATGAGCAGTTCTTC.

In regard to this clone: The junction departs from germline at one end; a sequencing error may be responsible. The chain combines TRBV5-5 with TRBJ1-5; TRBD1 agrees at 11 bases. The length of the CDR3 is 16 residues. Germline loops: CDR1 SGHKS, CDR2 YYEKEE (reference sequence). In DNA form, the CDR3 reads TGTGCCAGCAGCTCTTACCGGGACAGGGGGAATCAACCCCAGCATTTT. Its translation is CASSSYRDRGNQPQHF.

This clone was observed a single time. The gene calls are TRBV10-3 and TRBJ2-2; no definite D call. Germline values: CDR1 ENHRY, CDR2 SYGVKD. The CDR3 contains 12 residues. The V and J ends lost 11 bases and 1 base respectively, with 8 bases between them. CDR3 in amino acids: CAGARNTGELFF. The CDR3, as DNA: TGTGCCGGTGCCAGGAACACCGGGGAGCTGTTTTTT.

The chain combines TRBV6-1 with TRBJ1-2, with 7 bases identical to TRBD1. Germline values: CDR1 MNHNS, CDR2 SASEGT. CDR3 size: 15 residues. Trimming cost V 1 base and J 5 bases; bases outside gene matches: 7. The CDR3 loop reads CASSEEVTGWYGYTF. CDR3 sequence (DNA): TGTGCCAGCAGTGAAGAAGTGACAGGGTGGTATGGCTACACCTTC.

A single count supports this clone. The chain couples TRBV7-2 to TRBJ1-5; D unresolved. In germline, CDR1 is SGHTA, CDR2 FQGNSA. The ends were cut back, 5 bases at V and 0 bases at J, with 5 bases in the middle. This CDR3 has 13 residues. The CDR3 DNA sequence: TGTGCCAGCAGCCCTAATAGCAATCAGCCCCAGCATTTT. Protein: CASSPNSNQPQHF.

CDR3: CASAPLTSGGNEQFF. The CDR3 DNA reads as TGTGCCAGCGCCCCCTTGACTAGCGGGGGCAATGAGCAGTTCTTC. The chain employs TRBV27 and TRBJ2-1, with 12 bases lining up with TRBD2. Germline values: CDR1 MNHEY, CDR2 SMNVEV (reference sequence). CDR3 size: 15 residues. After removal of 8 bases from V and 6 bases from J, the junction contained 8 bases not matched to a gene.

The genes are TRBV29-1 and TRBJ2-3; D unresolved. In germline, CDR1 is SQVTM, CDR2 ANQGSEA. V dropped 0 bases and J dropped 2 bases, with 6 bases sitting between them. This CDR3 contains 13 residues. The CDR3 coding sequence is TGCAGCGTTGAAGATAGTAACACAGATACGCAGTATTTT. It is translated as CSVEDSNTDTQYF.

The chain couples TRBV5-6 to TRBJ2-3; tentatively, D is TRBD2 (6 bases). The CDR3 runs to 15 residues. Germline CDR1 is SGHDT and CDR2 is YYEEEE. V lost 2 bases and J 2 bases, leaving 12 bases between the germline ends. CDR3 bases: TGTGCCAGCAGCTTCGGGGCGGACTACACAGATACGCAGTATTTT. Translated, it gives CASSFGADYTDTQYF. The full variable domain, rest sourced from reference TRBV5-6 and TRBJ2-3, is DAGVTQSPTHLIKTRGQQVTLRCSPKSGHDTVSWYQQALGQGPQFIFQYYEEEERQRGNFPDRFSGHQFPNYSSELNVNALLLGDSALYLCASSFGADYTDTQYFGPGTRLTVL.

The chain is built from TRBV29-1 and TRBJ2-7; TRBD2 matches at 7 bases. This CDR3 has 13 amino acids. The junction had 5 bases not matched to a gene; V was cut back by 6 bases and J by 0 bases. Per the germline V gene, CDR1 is SQVTM and CDR2 is ANQGSEA. For the CDR3, the DNA is TGCAGCGTGGAGGGAGGGAACTCCTACGAGCAGTACTTC. Protein sequence: CSVEGGNSYEQYF.

V gene TRBV6-1 combines with J gene TRBJ2-1, with 12 bases matching TRBD2. The CDR3 totals 16 residues. Germline V gene sequence: CDR1 MNHNS, CDR2 SASEGT. V shed 3 bases and J 6 bases; nucleotides not matched to a gene: 6. The CDR3 DNA sequence: TGTGCCAGCAGTGAGACTAGCGGGAGTGGCGGCAATGAGCAGTTCTTC. Translation: CASSETSGSGGNEQFF.

The gene calls are TRBV5-1 and TRBJ1-4; 7 positions match TRBD1. The CDR3 consists of 16 residues. CDR1 is SGHRS, CDR2 YFSETQ, per germline. J gave up 5 bases and V 3 bases, and 10 bases lay outside the gene matches. CDR3 in DNA: TGCGCCAGCAGCTCGACAGGGCCGGCTAGAAATGAAAAACTGTTTTTT. This sequence encodes CASSSTGPARNEKLFF. Using reference TRBV5-1 and TRBJ1-4 for the parts outside the CDR3, the full variable domain is KAGVTQTPRYLIKTRGQQVTLSCSPISGHRSVSWYQQTPGQGLQFLFEYFSETQRNKGNFPGRFSGRQFSNSRSEMNVSTLELGDSALYLCASSSTGPARNEKLFFGSGTQLSVL.

The chain uses TRBV30 and TRBJ1-2; D unresolved. CDR3 size: 13 residues. Germline values: CDR1 GTSNPN, CDR2 SVGIG (reference sequence). Deletions cut 0 bases from V and 3 bases from J, with 8 bases between. CDR3 protein: CAWSVPLYYGYTF. The CDR3 nucleotides are TGTGCCTGGAGTGTACCACTCTACTATGGCTACACCTTC.

The rearrangement joins TRBV29-1 to TRBJ2-2; 12 positions agree with TRBD1. Trimming cost V 6 bases and J 0 bases; bases outside gene matches: 5. This CDR3 has 16 residues. Germline CDR1 and CDR2: SQVTM and ANQGSEA. The CDR3 here is CSVRGQGASNTGELFF. The DNA for the CDR3 is TGCAGCGTCCGGGGACAGGGGGCCTCGAACACCGGGGAGCTGTTTTTT.

This chain joins TRBV7-7 and TRBJ2-7, with D possibly being TRBD1 (6 bases). The CDR3 has 12 residues. Germline-derived CDR1 and CDR2 are SSHAT and FNYEAQ (reference sequence). In DNA, the CDR3 is TGTAAAGGGGGTCCCAGGGTCTACGAGCAGTACGTC. Its protein is CKGGPRVYEQYV.

The CDR3 loop is CSVEEALKNYGYTF. The CDR3 DNA follows: TGCAGCGTTGAAGAAGCCCTCAAAAACTATGGCTACACCTTC. V is TRBV29-1 and J is TRBJ1-2; D is unresolved. V was pared by 0 bases and J by 2 bases, with 10 bases between. The CDR3 length is 14 residues. From germline, CDR1 is SQVTM and CDR2 ANQGSEA.

This sequence joins TRBV5-6 and TRBJ1-2; 7 nucleotides line up with TRBD1. In germline, CDR1 is SGHDT, CDR2 YYEEEE. The V segment lost 2 bases and the J segment 8 bases; nucleotides outside the gene matches: 9. The CDR3 loop spans 14 amino acids. The CDR3 nucleotides are TGTGCCAGCAGCTTCCCTGGGACAGCGCGAGGCTACACCTTC. This codes for CASSFPGTARGYTF.

The chain links TRBV4-1 to TRBJ2-1, with no clear D. V was pared by 1 base and J by 4 bases, with 2 bases between. The CDR3 totals 12 residues. Per the germline V gene, CDR1 is MGHRA and CDR2 is YSYEKL. In nucleotides, the CDR3 is TGCGCCAGCAGCCAAGCTTACAATGAGCAGTTCTTC. Protein: CASSQAYNEQFF.

This clone was detected only a few times. This chain links TRBV10-3 with TRBJ2-5; 9 bases are a match to TRBD1. CDR1 is ENHRY and CDR2 is SYGVKD in the germline V gene. With 10 bases clipped from V and 5 bases from J, the junction kept 20 bases outside the gene matches. The CDR3 loop spans 17 amino acids. CDR3 sequence: CANPRNRGLGLGETQYF. The CDR3 region has the DNA TGTGCCAACCCTAGAAACAGGGGGCTAGGGCTGGGGGAGACCCAGTACTTC.

J is TRBJ2-1 and V is TRBV7-2; a weak D match, TRBD1 (5 bases). CDR1 and CDR2 (germline): SGHTA, FQGNSA. V dropped 1 base and J dropped 3 bases, with 13 bases sitting between them. This CDR3 region has 16 residues. CDR3 residues: CASSLGPGKNYNEQFF. In nucleotides, the CDR3 is TGTGCCAGCAGCTTAGGTCCAGGGAAGAACTACAATGAGCAGTTCTTC.

The chain employs TRBV27 and TRBJ2-1; 16 bases are a match to TRBD2. The germline CDR1 and CDR2 sequences are MNHEY and SMNVEV (reference sequence). This CDR3 spans 18 amino acids. V lost 0 bases, J lost 4 bases, and 3 bases stayed unmatched. CDR3 amino acids: CASSLSGLAGGPYNEQFF. Here the CDR3 DNA reads TGTGCCAGCAGTTTATCGGGACTAGCGGGAGGGCCATACAATGAGCAGTTCTTC.

V and J are TRBV27 and TRBJ2-1, with TRBD1 identical over 7 bases. The CDR3 is 14 residues long. V lost 5 bases and J lost 8; bases outside the gene matches: 9. CDR1 is MNHEY and CDR2 is SMNVEV in the germline V gene (reference sequence). In DNA form, the CDR3 reads TGTGCCAGCAGTAACATAGACAGGGCGTATGAGCAGTTCTTC. Its translation is CASSNIDRAYEQFF.